This T cell receptor beta chain was sequenced for a study of cytomegalovirus exposure and HLA in healthy donors. The study, taken as a whole, reports: The likely explanation for a cluster of highly shared sequence variants was sequencing artifact.

In this sample, this clone turned up once. Its antigen is currently unknown. The CDR3 loop spans 13 amino acids. Trimming left V 5 bases short and J 4 bases short, with 12 bases between. CDR1 and CDR2 (germline): SEHNR, FQNEAQ (reference sequence). The PCR contained 60 Vbeta and 13 Jbeta primers. Libraries were prepared by immunoSEQ multiplex PCR; TCRdb keeps only in-frame clonotypes and omits some of them. There are about 110,000 clones in the sample; roughly 73% occur only once, and about 8.3% lies in the top ten. The origin of this receptor is a woman in her forties in good health and CMV-seropositive. The V call is TRBV7-9, the J call TRBJ2-7, with D possibly being TRBD2 (5 bases). The sequencing input was PBMCs. The CDR3 DNA reads TGTGCCAGCAGCACCCGGGATCCTTACGAGCAGTACTTC. Amino acid sequence: CASSTRDPYEQYF.